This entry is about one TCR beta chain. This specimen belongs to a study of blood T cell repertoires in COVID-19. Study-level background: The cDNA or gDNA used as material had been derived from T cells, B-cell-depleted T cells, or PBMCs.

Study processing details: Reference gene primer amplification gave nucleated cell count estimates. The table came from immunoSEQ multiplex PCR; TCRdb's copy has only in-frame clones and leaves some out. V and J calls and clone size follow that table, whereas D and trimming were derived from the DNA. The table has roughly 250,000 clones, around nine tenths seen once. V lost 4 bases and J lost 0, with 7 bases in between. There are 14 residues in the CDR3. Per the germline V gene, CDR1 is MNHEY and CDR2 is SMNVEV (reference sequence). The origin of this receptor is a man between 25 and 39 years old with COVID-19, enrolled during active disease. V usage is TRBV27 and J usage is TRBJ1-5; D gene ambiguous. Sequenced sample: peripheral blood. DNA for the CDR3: TGTGCCAGCAGTTCCGGGTATAGCAATCAGCCCCAGCATTTT. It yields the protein CASSSGYSNQPQHF.